A single sample is the source of the 24 T cell receptor beta chains below, sequenced in a study of blood T cell repertoires in COVID-19. Assay used: immunoSEQ multiplex PCR; TCRdb lists only in-frame clones, some missing. The sample lists 250,000 or so clones, about 80% occurring once. Sequences were obtained from peripheral blood. These TCRs come from an elderly woman with acute or convalescent COVID-19.

The chain uses TRBV29-1 and TRBJ2-2, with TRBD2 matching over 13 bases. CDR1 is SQVTM and CDR2 is ANQGSEA in the germline V gene. The junction had 11 bases not matched to a gene; V was cut back by 0 bases and J by 7 bases. The CDR3 is made up of 18 amino acids. In DNA, the CDR3 is TGCAGCGTTGAAGATCGGAGGACTAGCGGGAGCTGGGTCGGGGAGCTGTTTTTT. Its translation is CSVEDRRTSGSWVGELFF.

The chain joins TRBV7-3 to TRBJ2-2; tentative D call: TRBD1 (5 bases). Trimming removed 5 bases at V and 1 base at J, with 11 bases between. Germline lookup yields CDR1 SGHTA and CDR2 FQGTGA. The CDR3 runs 15 residues. The CDR3 DNA reads TGTGCCAGCAGCGAACTGGACAAGAACACCGGGGAGCTGTTTTTT. It specifies CASSELDKNTGELFF.

The CDR3 spells CASSLGPGSGNTIYF. In nucleotides, the CDR3 is TGCGCCAGCAGCTTGGGGCCAGGGTCTGGAAACACCATATATTTT. The V call is TRBV5-1, the J call TRBJ1-3, with a possible D match to TRBD1 (5 bases). V dropped 0 bases and J dropped 1 base, with 8 bases sitting between them. CDR1 and CDR2 from the germline V gene are SGHRS and YFSETQ. The CDR3 has 15 residues.

V and J are TRBV27 and TRBJ2-7; 8 positions match TRBD2. V trimming: 10 bases; J trimming: 3 bases; junction bases outside the gene matches: 14. From germline, CDR1 is MNHEY and CDR2 SMNVEV (reference sequence). The CDR3 has 15 amino acids. The CDR3 DNA is TGTGCCACCAGACCGGGACTAGGGACCCTCTACGAGCAGTACTTC. As protein: CATRPGLGTLYEQYF.

The V call is TRBV5-4, the J call TRBJ1-4, with D possibly matching TRBD1 (6 bases). Per the germline V gene, CDR1 is SGHNT and CDR2 is YYREEE (reference sequence). The CDR3 totals 17 residues. Trimming took 4 bases from V and 1 from J, leaving 17 bases between them. CDR3 sequence (DNA): TGTGCCAGCAGCGGGAGTACAGGGCATGAAACTAATGAAAAACTGTTTTTT. Translating gives CASSGSTGHETNEKLFF.

V usage is TRBV7-2 and J usage is TRBJ2-5; 12 nucleotides match TRBD2. This CDR3 is 16 amino acids long. CDR1 SGHTA and CDR2 FQGNSA come from the germline V gene. The junction had 5 bases not matched to a gene; V was cut back by 2 bases and J by 4 bases. CDR3 sequence: CASSLRLAGGRETQYF. The CDR3 DNA is TGTGCCAGCAGCTTAAGGCTAGCGGGGGGGCGAGAGACCCAGTACTTC.

The chain combines TRBV5-6 with TRBJ1-5; D remains unclear. V was trimmed by 1 base and J by 7 bases, leaving 3 bases between them. Germline V gives CDR1 SGHDT, CDR2 YYEEEE. The CDR3 has 11 amino acids. The CDR3 protein is CASSLSQPQHF. DNA of the CDR3: TGTGCCAGCAGCTTGAGCCAGCCCCAGCATTTT.

V usage is TRBV14 and J usage is TRBJ1-6; D gene unclear. Germline loops: CDR1 SGHDN, CDR2 FVKESK. V was shortened by 0 bases and J by 8 bases, with 14 bases between the two germline ends. The CDR3 extends over 16 amino acids. DNA of the CDR3: TGTGCCAGCAGCCAAGAAACGAAGGCGGGATATTCACCCCTCCACTTT. Its protein is CASSQETKAGYSPLHF. Using reference TRBV14 and TRBJ1-6 for the parts outside the CDR3, the full variable domain is EAGVTQFPSHSVIEKGQTVTLRCDPISGHDNLYWYRRVMGKEIKFLLHFVKESKQDESGMPNNRFLAERTGGTYSTLKVQPAELEDSGVYFCASSQETKAGYSPLHFGNGTRLTVT.

The chain is built from TRBV5-6 and TRBJ2-7; 9 nucleotides match TRBD2. Germline values: CDR1 SGHDT, CDR2 YYEEEE. Trimming removed 1 base from V and 3 bases from J; junction bases left unmatched: 5. The CDR3 is made up of 15 amino acids. CDR3 coding DNA: TGTGCCAGCAGCTTGAGATTAGCGGGAGTCTACGAGCAGTACTTC. Its protein product is CASSLRLAGVYEQYF.

This chain connects TRBV2 to TRBJ1-2, with D uncertain. This CDR3 contains 15 residues. Trimming took 4 bases from V and 0 from J, leaving 12 bases between them. Per the germline V gene, CDR1 is SNHLY and CDR2 is FYNNEI. For the CDR3, the DNA is TGTGCCAGCAGTGTGCTATCTGTAGCTAACTATGGCTACACCTTC. It translates to CASSVLSVANYGYTF.

The rearrangement joins TRBV6-5 to TRBJ2-3, with 10 bases that match TRBD1. With V trimmed by 2 bases and J by 5 bases, 4 bases remained unmatched. Germline CDR1 is MNHEY and CDR2 is SVGAGI. The CDR3 has 15 amino acids. The CDR3 nucleotides read TGTGCCAGCAGTTACGGGAGGACAGGGGGAGATACGCAGTATTTT. This translates into CASSYGRTGGDTQYF.

The chain combines TRBV24-1 with TRBJ1-6; 7 positions agree with TRBD1. Germline assignment: CDR1 KGHDR and CDR2 SFDVKD. V was clipped by 3 bases and J by 7 bases; unmatched bases: 8. The CDR3 totals 16 residues. CDR3 in amino acids: CATSDPRQGPNSPLHF. CDR3 sequence (DNA): TGTGCCACCAGTGATCCTCGACAGGGACCAAATTCACCCCTCCACTTT.

V usage is TRBV11-1 and J usage is TRBJ2-7; 7 nucleotides line up with TRBD1. V was pared by 3 bases and J by 1 base, with 9 bases of the junction left unmatched. The CDR3 consists of 16 residues. The V gene's germline CDR1 is SGHAT and CDR2 FQDESV (reference sequence). The CDR3 DNA is TGTGCCAGCAGCTTCGGGATACAGGGGTTTTCCTACGAGCAGTACTTC. It encodes CASSFGIQGFSYEQYF.

The gene calls are TRBV28 and TRBJ2-1; D possibly corresponds to TRBD1 (5 bases). The CDR3 is made up of 13 amino acids. V lost 5 bases and J 1 base, leaving 6 bases between the germline ends. CDR1 is MDHEN, CDR2 SYDVKM, per germline. CDR3 residues: CASSGASYNEQFF. The CDR3 DNA follows: TGTGCCAGCAGTGGGGCGTCCTACAATGAGCAGTTCTTC.

The chain employs TRBV25-1 and TRBJ1-4, with TRBD1 matching over 8 bases. Germline loops: CDR1 MGHDK, CDR2 SYGVNS. J lost 5 bases, V lost 2 bases, and 4 bases had no gene match. The CDR3 runs 15 residues. The CDR3, as DNA: TGTGCCAGCAGTGAACACAGGGGGACCAATGAAAAACTGTTTTTT. As protein: CASSEHRGTNEKLFF.

The chain combines TRBV28 with TRBJ2-3; D is uncertain. V was pared by 2 bases and J by 3 bases, with 3 bases between. There are 12 residues in the CDR3. Germline V CDR1 and CDR2: MDHEN, SYDVKM. The CDR3 DNA follows: TGTGCCAGCAGTTTACAGACAGATACGCAGTATTTT. This encodes CASSLQTDTQYF.

The rearrangement joins TRBV9 to TRBJ2-1; 8 nucleotides match TRBD2. Per germline, CDR1 SGDLS and CDR2 YYNGEE. The CDR3 loop spans 16 amino acids. V dropped 0 bases and J dropped 1; count of bases not matched to a gene: 3. The CDR3 region is CASSVGSGDSYNEQFF. The CDR3 coding sequence is TGTGCCAGCAGCGTAGGTAGCGGGGATTCCTACAATGAGCAGTTCTTC.

The chain carries TRBV7-2 and TRBJ1-3, with D maybe TRBD1 (6 bases). V gave up 1 base and J gave up 4 bases, with 11 bases separating them. The CDR3 extends over 15 amino acids. Germline V gives CDR1 SGHTA, CDR2 FQGNSA. The CDR3 DNA reads as TGTGCCAGCAGCTTAGGTCTCGGACAGGGAAACACCATATATTTT. This translates into CASSLGLGQGNTIYF.

This chain joins TRBV10-3 and TRBJ1-2; 7 nucleotides match TRBD1. Per the germline V gene, CDR1 is ENHRY and CDR2 is SYGVKD. This CDR3 contains 14 residues. Trimming cost V 7 bases and J 8 bases; bases outside gene matches: 13. CDR3 protein: CAITHGTTGLGYTF. The CDR3 coding sequence is TGTGCCATCACCCACGGGACGACAGGGCTCGGCTACACCTTC.

V and J are TRBV9 and TRBJ2-7; D might be TRBD2 (6 bases). The V end lost 4 bases, the J end lost 2 bases, and 13 bases lay between the germline ends. Per germline, CDR1 SGDLS and CDR2 YYNGEE. The CDR3 length is 14 residues. The CDR3 sequence: CASSSGTDPYEQYF. The CDR3 DNA sequence: TGTGCCAGCAGCTCCGGGACTGACCCCTACGAGCAGTACTTC.

The chain combines TRBV18 with TRBJ2-7; D may be TRBD1 (6 bases). The CDR3 loop spans 15 amino acids. Germline V CDR1 and CDR2: KGHSH, LQKENI. The V end lost 2 bases, the J end lost 5 bases, and 16 bases lay between the germline ends. DNA of the CDR3: TGTGCCAGCTCACCAGGTTTCCTGAAGGGGGACGAGCAGTACTTC. This sequence encodes CASSPGFLKGDEQYF.

The CDR3 loop reads CASSSSRRNQPQHF. In DNA form, the CDR3 reads TGTGCCAGTAGTTCCTCGCGGCGCAATCAGCCCCAGCATTTT. The rearrangement links TRBV19 to TRBJ1-5; unclear D gene. The V end lost 5 bases, the J end lost 2 bases, and 10 bases lay between the germline ends. CDR3 length: 14 amino acids. Germline CDR1 is LNHDA and CDR2 is SQIVND (reference sequence).

The chain links TRBV7-8 to TRBJ2-2; the D is unclear. Per germline, CDR1 SGHVS and CDR2 FQNEAQ. The CDR3 extends over 16 amino acids. V was clipped by 1 base and J by 4 bases, with 13 bases between them. CDR3 in amino acids: CASSLGVNRGTGELFF. CDR3 nucleotide sequence: TGTGCCAGCAGCTTAGGGGTAAACCGAGGCACCGGGGAGCTGTTTTTT.

CDR3 in amino acids: CASSLGTVTDTQYF. CDR3 coding DNA: TGCGCCAGCAGCTTGGGGACAGTCACAGATACGCAGTATTTT. The V call is TRBV5-1, the J call TRBJ2-3, with a weak D call TRBD1 (6 bases). The germline CDR1 and CDR2 sequences are SGHRS and YFSETQ. Trimming left V 0 bases short and J 2 bases short, with 7 bases between. The CDR3 length is 14 residues.